Following are 3 T cell receptor beta chains from one sample sequenced in a study of cytomegalovirus exposure and HLA in healthy donors. The PCR made use of 60 Vbeta and 13 Jbeta primers. Profiled with immunoSEQ multiplex PCR; TCRdb holds only in-frame clones, not every one. Here the sample spans under 200,000 clones, roughly four fifths being singletons. Sequencing was done on a sample of PBMCs. The receptors derive from a middle-aged woman in good health and CMV-seronegative.

The chain carries TRBV4-2 and TRBJ1-1, with D maybe TRBD1 (5 bases). Trimming cost V 4 bases and J 4 bases, with 16 bases left between them. The length of the CDR3 is 15 residues. Germline V lookup: CDR1 LGHNA, CDR2 YNFKEQ. This CDR3 reads CASSLLGHDATEAFF. CDR3 in DNA: TGTGCCAGCAGCCTGCTCGGACACGACGCCACTGAAGCTTTCTTT.

The chain is built from TRBV10-2 and TRBJ2-1; 9 bases are shared with TRBD2. The J segment lost 8 bases and the V segment lost 8 bases, leaving 16 bases of the junction unmatched. The V gene's germline CDR1 is WSHSY and CDR2 SAAADI. The CDR3 has 16 residues. CDR3 amino acids: CASGGSGGTLIDEQFF. CDR3 DNA sequence: TGCGCCAGCGGCGGGAGCGGGGGGACCTTGATCGATGAGCAGTTCTTC.

This chain connects TRBV10-2 to TRBJ1-6; D is perhaps TRBD1 (5 bases). Germline V gene sequence: CDR1 WSHSY, CDR2 SAAADI. This CDR3 has 16 amino acids. Trimming removed 9 bases from V and 4 bases from J, with 19 bases in between. CDR3 residues: CASQEGGAKYNSPLHF. As DNA, the CDR3 is TGCGCCAGTCAGGAGGGAGGGGCTAAGTATAATTCACCCCTCCACTTT.